This T cell receptor (beta chain) was identified during a study of blood T cell dynamics during melanoma immunotherapy. This sample's time point: pre-treatment baseline. Only in-frame clones appear in the TCRdb table, and some are missing; sequencing was by immunoSEQ multiplex PCR. The sample records roughly 9,900 clones, 70% to 90% being singletons. This material consisted of blood, taken from a patient treated with checkpoint blockade. The sequence was obtained from a human donor with melanoma.

The CDR3 loop reads CASRGGSSRYNEQFF. The CDR3 nucleotides read TGTGCCAGTAGGGGCGGGAGCTCTAGATACAATGAGCAGTTCTTC. This sequence joins TRBV19 and TRBJ2-1; 7 bases fit TRBD2. The CDR3 contains 15 residues. The J segment lost 4 bases and the V segment lost 6 bases, leaving 9 bases of the junction unmatched. The germline V gene has CDR1 LNHDA and CDR2 SQIVND (reference sequence).